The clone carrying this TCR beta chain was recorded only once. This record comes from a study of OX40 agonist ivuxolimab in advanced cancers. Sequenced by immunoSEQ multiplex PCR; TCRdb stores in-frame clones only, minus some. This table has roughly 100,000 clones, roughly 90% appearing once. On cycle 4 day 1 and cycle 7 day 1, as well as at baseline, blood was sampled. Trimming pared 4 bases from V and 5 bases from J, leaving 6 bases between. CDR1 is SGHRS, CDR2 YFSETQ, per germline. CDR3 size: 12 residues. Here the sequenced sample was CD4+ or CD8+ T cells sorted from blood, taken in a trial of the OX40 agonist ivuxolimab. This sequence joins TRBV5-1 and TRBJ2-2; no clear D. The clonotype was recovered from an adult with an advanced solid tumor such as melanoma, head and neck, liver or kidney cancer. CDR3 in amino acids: CASSIHTGELFF. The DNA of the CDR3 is TGCGCCAGCAGCATCCATACCGGGGAGCTGTTTTTT.